Listed below are T cell receptor beta chains from one sample, sequenced in a study of yellow fever vaccine responses in identical twins. MiXCR, run by TCRdb on the RT-PCR reads, gives a single entry per CDR3 protein. The table includes 6,900 or so distinct CDR3 sequences, about 83% detected once. The starting material was T cells from blood (PBMCs), unsorted or a sorted subset (not recorded which), obtained before or after yellow fever vaccination (not recorded which). The receptors derive from a young woman who received the yellow fever vaccine. Each CDR3 is given with its conserved first and last residue. D genes are given only for firm matches. Clone size, where shown, is once, few, many, or a class for clones that have expanded.

D gene | J gene | clone size | CDR3 length | V gene | CDR3 DNA | CDR3 protein
TRBD1 | TRBJ1-4 | - | 15 | TRBV29-1 | TGCAGCGTTGAAGTCGCCAGGACAGGGGAGGAAAAACTGTTTTTT | CSVEVARTGEEKLFF
TRBD1 | TRBJ2-7 | - | 14 | TRBV27 | TGTGCCAGCAGTTTAGCCGGGACAGGCAACGAGCAGTACTTC | CASSLAGTGNEQYF
TRBD2 | TRBJ2-1 | - | 14 | TRBV7-3 | TGTGCCAGCAGCCCCCACGGGGGGAGCAATGAGCAGTTCTTC | CASSPHGGSNEQFF
TRBD1 | TRBJ2-7 | - | 16 | TRBV4-3 | TGCGCCAGCAGCCAGTCCCTTGGGCAGGGGGCTTACGAGCAGTACTTC | CASSQSLGQGAYEQYF
- | TRBJ2-1 | - | 16 | TRBV28 | TGTGCCAGCAGTTTGAGATCCGGGGGCAATTGGGGGGAGCAGTTCTTC | CASSLRSGGNWGEQFF
TRBD2 | TRBJ2-1 | - | 20 | TRBV5-1 | TGCGCCAGCAGCTTGCCTTTAGTTCAGAAACTAGCGGGGGAGTACAATGAGCAGTTCTTC | CASSLPLVQKLAGEYNEQFF
- | TRBJ2-3 | - | 16 | TRBV23-1 | TGCGCCAGCAGTCAATCGTCCGGGTATTTGACAGATACGCAGTATTTT | CASSQSSGYLTDTQYF
TRBD1 | TRBJ2-7 | once | 15 | TRBV5-1 | TGCGCCAGCAGCTTGGAATGGGCAGGGGGCGACGAGCAGTACTTC | CASSLEWAGGDEQYF
- | TRBJ2-7 | - | 13 | TRBV11-1 | TGTGCCAGCAGCTCCGTCTCAACCTACGAGCAGTACTTC | CASSSVSTYEQYF
TRBD2 | TRBJ2-1 | - | 15 | TRBV10-3 | TGTGCCATCAGTATAGCGGGGGGAGGAGGGGGTGAGCAGTTCTTC | CAISIAGGGGGEQFF
TRBD2 | TRBJ2-7 | - | 16 | TRBV11-2 | TGTGCCAGCAGCTTAGATCTCCCTAGCGGCGGGTACGAGCAGTACTTC | CASSLDLPSGGYEQYF
TRBD2 | TRBJ2-5 | - | 17 | TRBV4-1 | TGCGCCAGCAGCCAAGTAGGAGCGGGAGTCCCGGGGGAGACCCAGTACTTC | CASSQVGAGVPGETQYF
TRBD1 | TRBJ2-5 | - | 15 | TRBV27 | TGTGCCAGCAGTTCGCCGGGACAGGGCCAAGAGACCCAGTACTTC | CASSSPGQGQETQYF
- | TRBJ2-7 | once | 11 | TRBV7-3 | TGTGCCAGCAGCTCCCCCCCCGAGCAGTACTTC | CASSSPPEQYF
- | TRBJ2-7 | few | 12 | TRBV28 | TGTGCCAGCAGTGAGAGCTCCTACGAGCAGTACTTC | CASSESSYEQYF